Each of the 3 T cell receptor beta chains below was sequenced from the same sample in a study of T cell responses to AZD1222 COVID-19 vaccine. TCRdb keeps only in-frame clones here, not all; method: immunoSEQ multiplex PCR. The table has 140,000 or so clones, under 95% seen once. The sample was peripheral blood, taken 28 days after the second AZD1222 dose. The receptors shown here come from an adult who received the AZD1222 COVID-19 vaccine.

This rearrangement joins TRBV10-1 to TRBJ1-1; no reliable D call. The V gene lost 4 bases and the J gene lost 0 bases, with 6 bases spanning the gap. Germline V gene sequence: CDR1 WNHNN, CDR2 SYGVQD (reference sequence). The CDR3 has 13 amino acids. The CDR3 DNA follows: TGCGCCAGCAGTGGGGAGATGAACACTGAAGCTTTCTTT. It yields the protein CASSGEMNTEAFF.

This rearrangement joins TRBV3-1 (or the pseudogene TRBV3-2) to TRBJ1-1; weak D call: TRBD1 (6 bases). The CDR3 is 14 amino acids. Germline V gene sequence: CDR1 LGHDT, CDR2 YNNKEL (reference sequence). Trimming removed 5 bases from V and 3 bases from J, with 13 bases in between. The CDR3 coding sequence is TGTGCCAGCAGCTCGGTAGGGGGGGACACTGAAGCTTTCTTT. It yields the protein CASSSVGGDTEAFF.

The J gene is TRBJ2-3, the V gene TRBV5-5, with 10 bases lining up with TRBD2. This CDR3 region has 16 residues. The V gene's germline CDR1 is SGHKS and CDR2 YYEKEE (reference sequence). The V segment lost 4 bases and the J segment 1 base; nucleotides outside the gene matches: 6. The CDR3 bases are TGTGCCAGCAGCCAGAACCTAGCGGGGGGCACAGATACGCAGTATTTT. Amino acid sequence: CASSQNLAGGTDTQYF.